Listed here are 24 T cell receptor beta chains from one sample, sequenced in a study of blood T cell repertoires in COVID-19. Measured with immunoSEQ multiplex PCR; TCRdb has only the in-frame clones, and not every one. Here the sample spans some 200,000 clones, 70% to 85% being singletons. Source material: peripheral blood. The receptors shown here come from a human donor in a cohort sampled during active COVID-19.

V gene TRBV19 combines with J gene TRBJ2-1, with 7 nucleotides matching TRBD1. The CDR3 has 17 amino acids. The ends lost 3 bases at V and 0 bases at J; junction bases unmatched: 8. CDR1 LNHDA and CDR2 SQIVND come from the germline V gene (reference sequence). The CDR3 is CASSMGSTGNSYNEQFF. CDR3 DNA sequence: TGTGCCAGTAGTATGGGCTCGACAGGGAACTCCTACAATGAGCAGTTCTTC.

V usage is TRBV28 and J usage is TRBJ2-1; 8 bases match TRBD2. Germline assignment: CDR1 MDHEN and CDR2 SYDVKM. There are 17 residues in the CDR3. The V gene end was trimmed by 9 bases and the J gene end by 0 bases; junction bases not matched to a gene: 13. CDR3 in DNA: TGTGCCAGTAAAGCGGGAGACGCTACGAGCTCCTACAATGAGCAGTTCTTC. It specifies CASKAGDATSSYNEQFF.

The CDR3 protein is CASSSQGAGTGELFF. The DNA of the CDR3 is TGTGCCAGCAGTTCCCAGGGGGCAGGGACCGGGGAGCTGTTTTTT. This chain links TRBV28 with TRBJ2-2; 8 bases line up with TRBD1. The CDR3 contains 15 residues. J gave up 5 bases and V 4 bases, and 6 bases lay outside the gene matches. The germline CDR1 and CDR2 sequences are MDHEN and SYDVKM.

The chain links TRBV6-5 to TRBJ2-5; 7 nucleotides match TRBD1. The V gene end was trimmed by 6 bases and the J gene end by 2 bases; junction bases not matched to a gene: 6. The germline V gene has CDR1 MNHEY and CDR2 SVGAGI. The CDR3 is 14 residues long. The CDR3 region is CASRRGQNQETQYF. DNA for the CDR3: TGTGCCAGCAGAAGGGGACAGAATCAAGAGACCCAGTACTTC.

The V and J genes are TRBV6-5 and TRBJ1-1; possibly TRBD1 for D (5 bases). V lost 0 bases and J lost 6, with 11 bases in between. This CDR3 comprises 14 residues. Germline-derived CDR1 and CDR2 are MNHEY and SVGAGI. CDR3 coding DNA: TGTGCCAGCAGTTACTCACCGGGACTCCCTGAAGCTTTCTTT. This encodes CASSYSPGLPEAFF.

This chain connects TRBV19 to TRBJ2-4; 8 positions agree with TRBD1. The CDR3 length is 20 residues. CDR1 and CDR2 from the germline V gene are LNHDA and SQIVND (reference sequence). Unmatched junction bases numbered 14, after V lost 0 bases and J lost 1 base. The CDR3 DNA reads as TGTGCCAGTAGTATAGATCGGGGCAGGGGGCTCGGTTTGGCCAAAAACATTCAGTACTTC. Translating it yields CASSIDRGRGLGLAKNIQYF.

The rearrangement links TRBV5-1 to TRBJ2-7; TRBD1 aligns across 7 bases. With 4 bases clipped from V and 0 bases from J, the junction kept 7 bases outside the gene matches. This CDR3 comprises 15 residues. The germline V gene encodes CDR1 SGHRS and CDR2 YFSETQ. CDR3 bases: TGCGCCAGCAGCCTTGGGGACAGCAGCTCCTACGAGCAGTACTTC. As protein: CASSLGDSSSYEQYF.

The chain employs TRBV5-6 and TRBJ1-6; TRBD1 matches 11 bases. Trimming cost V 6 bases and J 9 bases; bases outside gene matches: 8. This CDR3 is built from 15 residues. Germline values: CDR1 SGHDT, CDR2 YYEEEE. CDR3 sequence (DNA): TGTGCCAGCAACCCTTGGACAGGGGGCGTTTCACCCCTCCACTTT. It specifies CASNPWTGGVSPLHF. Full variable domain (rest looked up from reference TRBV5-6 and TRBJ1-6): DAGVTQSPTHLIKTRGQQVTLRCSPKSGHDTVSWYQQALGQGPQFIFQYYEEEERQRGNFPDRFSGHQFPNYSSELNVNALLLGDSALYLCASNPWTGGVSPLHFGNGTRLTVT.

The rearrangement links TRBV18 to TRBJ2-5; possibly TRBD2 for D (5 bases). V gave up 2 bases and J gave up 4 bases, with 11 bases separating them. The CDR3 has 14 residues. Germline V gene sequence: CDR1 KGHSH, CDR2 LQKENI. CDR3 sequence reads: CASSPSAAGETQYF. The CDR3 DNA reads TGTGCCAGCTCACCATCGGCCGCGGGAGAGACCCAGTACTTC.

J is TRBJ2-5 and V is TRBV4-1, with D possibly matching TRBD2 (5 bases). The V and J ends lost 2 bases and 5 bases respectively, with 12 bases between them. This CDR3 is 14 amino acids long. Per germline, CDR1 MGHRA and CDR2 YSYEKL. The chain's CDR3 is CASSQTTSYETQYF. CDR3 bases: TGCGCCAGCAGCCAAACTACTAGTTACGAGACCCAGTACTTC.

The chain links TRBV7-2 to TRBJ1-2, with 9 bases matching TRBD1. This CDR3 contains 17 residues. Looked up from germline, CDR1 is SGHTA and CDR2 is FQGNSA. The V gene end was trimmed by 5 bases and the J gene end by 0 bases; junction bases not matched to a gene: 10. CDR3 bases: TGTGCCAGCAGCAACTACATCACAGGGGGCCCTAACTATGGCTACACCTTC. It yields the protein CASSNYITGGPNYGYTF.

The chain joins TRBV4-1 to TRBJ2-1; TRBD2 aligns across 14 bases. CDR1 and CDR2 (germline): MGHRA, YSYEKL. The CDR3 sequence is 17 residues long. V shed 0 bases and J 12 bases; nucleotides not matched to a gene: 10. The CDR3 region is CASSQEKPGLAGVWQFF. The CDR3 DNA reads TGCGCCAGCAGCCAAGAAAAGCCGGGACTAGCGGGAGTTTGGCAGTTCTTC.

The rearrangement joins TRBV5-1 to TRBJ2-7; 11 bases are shared with TRBD2. Germline CDR1 is SGHRS and CDR2 is YFSETQ. V lost 4 bases, J lost 4 bases, and 10 bases stayed unmatched. The CDR3 is 16 residues long. CDR3 bases: TGCGCCAGCAGCGCCGGGACTAGCGGAGTTACTTACGAGCAGTACTTC. Its protein is CASSAGTSGVTYEQYF.

This clone was seen only once. The V call is TRBV5-1, the J call TRBJ2-3; TRBD1 agrees at 9 bases. Germline V CDR1 and CDR2: SGHRS, YFSETQ. This CDR3 has 14 amino acids. Germline trimming cut 7 bases from V and 4 bases from J; bases unmatched to any gene: 7. Here the CDR3 reads CASGRDRVADTQYF. Here the CDR3 DNA reads TGCGCCAGCGGCCGGGACAGGGTGGCAGATACGCAGTATTTT.

V gene TRBV19 combines with J gene TRBJ2-7; 10 bases align to TRBD2. Per germline, CDR1 LNHDA and CDR2 SQIVND (reference sequence). This CDR3 contains 14 residues. The trim removed 4 bases at V and 3 bases at J, leaving 3 bases unmatched. CDR3 bases: TGTGCCAGTAGTAAGCGGGAGGGCCTCTACGAGCAGTACTTC. Protein product: CASSKREGLYEQYF.

This sequence joins TRBV28 and TRBJ1-5; D is possibly TRBD1 (5 bases). The CDR3 consists of 15 residues. CDR1 is MDHEN and CDR2 is SYDVKM in the germline V gene. Trimming removed 11 bases at V and 3 bases at J, with 20 bases between. CDR3 sequence (DNA): TGTGCCGTCGGGGGATTAGTGGGTGCCAATCAGCCCCAGCATTTT. Protein: CAVGGLVGANQPQHF.

The rearrangement links TRBV2 to TRBJ2-4, with TRBD1 matching 12 bases. The J segment lost 6 bases and the V segment lost 6 bases, leaving 9 bases of the junction unmatched. Looked up from germline, CDR1 is SNHLY and CDR2 is FYNNEI. The CDR3 contains 16 residues. The CDR3 is CASRLTGTGGGNIQYF. The CDR3 DNA reads TGTGCCAGCAGGCTAACCGGGACAGGGGGCGGAAACATTCAGTACTTC.

CDR3 bases: TGCGCCAGCAGCCAAGAACAGCGGGAGGTGGAGACCCAGTACTTC. Protein product: CASSQEQREVETQYF. J is TRBJ2-5 and V is TRBV4-1; 9 nucleotides line up with TRBD2. J gave up 5 bases and V 0 bases, and 4 bases lay outside the gene matches. The CDR3 has 15 residues. Germline V gene data show CDR1 as MGHRA and CDR2 as YSYEKL.

The rearrangement uses TRBV5-1 and TRBJ2-1; TRBD2 aligns across 7 bases. The V gene end was trimmed by 0 bases and the J gene end by 7 bases; junction bases not matched to a gene: 4. Germline V gene sequence: CDR1 SGHRS, CDR2 YFSETQ. There are 14 residues in the CDR3. This CDR3 reads CASSLVNGGNEQFF. CDR3 nucleotide sequence: TGCGCCAGCAGCTTGGTTAACGGGGGGAATGAGCAGTTCTTC.

V gene TRBV27 combines with J gene TRBJ2-1, with TRBD2 matching 11 bases. With 2 bases clipped from V and 6 bases from J, the junction kept 6 bases outside the gene matches. CDR1 MNHEY and CDR2 SMNVEV come from the germline V gene (reference sequence). The length of the CDR3 is 16 residues. The DNA for the CDR3 is TGTGCCAGCAGTTTAGGTAGCGGGAGGGCCCTCAATGAGCAGTTCTTC. The encoded protein is CASSLGSGRALNEQFF.

CDR3 sequence: CASSIDDSRLEQYF. CDR3 DNA: TGTGCCAGTAGTATAGATGACAGTAGGTTGGAGCAGTACTTC. V and J are TRBV19 and TRBJ2-7; D possibly corresponds to TRBD1 (5 bases). V dropped 0 bases and J dropped 7 bases, with 13 bases sitting between them. CDR3 length: 14 amino acids. Germline-derived CDR1 and CDR2 are LNHDA and SQIVND (reference sequence).

This clone is labeled medium-sized (0.01 to 0.1%). V gene TRBV30 combines with J gene TRBJ2-2; TRBD1 agrees at 9 bases. The V gene's germline CDR1 is GTSNPN and CDR2 SVGIG (reference sequence). The CDR3 is 16 residues long. J gave up 2 bases and V 4 bases, and 8 bases lay outside the gene matches. CDR3 sequence: CAWIPRDRVNTGELFF. As DNA, the CDR3 is TGTGCCTGGATCCCCCGGGACAGGGTTAACACCGGGGAGCTGTTTTTT.

The CDR3, as DNA: TGTGCCAGCAGGGGCACGGGTAGCGGGAGGGCGACCCAGTACTTC. Translated, it gives CASRGTGSGRATQYF. The V gene is TRBV27, the J gene TRBJ2-5, with 11 bases lining up with TRBD2. The length of the CDR3 is 15 residues. Germline CDR1 and CDR2: MNHEY and SMNVEV (reference sequence). Trimming took 6 bases from V and 7 from J; bases not matched to a gene: 10.

J is TRBJ2-7 and V is TRBV10-2; 11 bases fit TRBD1. The CDR3 is 13 residues long. V was clipped by 7 bases and J by 4 bases; unmatched bases: 3. Germline CDR1 WSHSY, CDR2 SAAADI. The CDR3 protein is CASKGQGGYEQYF. The CDR3 DNA reads TGCGCCAGCAAGGGACAGGGGGGATACGAGCAGTACTTC.